This T cell receptor beta chain was captured by sequencing in a study of cytomegalovirus exposure and HLA in healthy donors. The wider study: According to later analysis, the same platform produced the 120 validation and 666 first-cohort repertoires.

Study-level points and caveats: In the 130 or so validation repertoires, just under 95% of cluster scores exceeded 0, per a later analysis. A few chains tied to CMV proved CMV antigen-specific in vitro.

Clones were read by immunoSEQ multiplex PCR, and TCRdb kept only the in-frame ones, dropping some. This table holds about 170,000 clones, more than 75% found once. CDR1 MNHEY and CDR2 SMNVEV come from the germline V gene (reference sequence). J gave up 0 bases and V 10 bases, and 12 bases lay outside the gene matches. The CDR3 covers 16 residues. A single count supports this clone. No antigen is known for it. Donors came from a validation cohort of 90 to 150 subjects, distinct from the first 666-subject cohort. This clonotype was sampled from a woman aged 25 to 39 in good health and CMV-seronegative. This chain connects TRBV27 to TRBJ2-1, with 7 positions matching TRBD1. Sequenced: PBMCs. CDR3 sequence reads: CATIKEGQSSYNEQFF. In DNA, the CDR3 is TGTGCCACCATCAAAGAGGGACAGTCCTCCTACAATGAGCAGTTCTTC.